This TCR beta chain was profiled in a study of T cell changes during pregnancy in multiple sclerosis. In germline, CDR1 is MNHEY, CDR2 SMNVEV (reference sequence). The CDR3 covers 11 residues. V shed 7 bases and J shed 6 bases, with 9 bases lying between them. Generated by immunoSEQ multiplex PCR, the TCRdb table keeps only in-frame clones and is missing some. Of tens of thousands of clones listed, 80% to 90% were seen once; the top ten hold roughly 5%. This clone came up once. The sequence derives from a female donor in good health, enrolled as a control in a pregnancy study. The chain employs TRBV27 and TRBJ1-1; D gene ambiguous. The sample consisted of peripheral blood, taken in the first trimester of pregnancy. DNA of the CDR3: TGTGCCAGCAAGCGTGGGTCTGAAGCTTTCTTT. This encodes CASKRGSEAFF.